This record concerns one T cell receptor (beta chain) sequence. The record originates from a study of blood T cell repertoires in COVID-19. Study at large: Whether acute or convalescent, the COVID-19 samples came from the United States, Italy and Spain. In each case, the material was cDNA or gDNA derived from T cells, B-cell-depleted T cells, or PBMCs.

As handled by the study authors: Reference gene primer amplification gave nucleated cell count estimates. Assay used: immunoSEQ multiplex PCR; TCRdb lists only in-frame clones, some missing. D and trimming come from the DNA, and the V and J calls and clone size come from that table. Seen here are roughly 100,000 clones, 85% observed once, and the top ten hold 3.5% to 5%. Trimming stripped 4 bases from V and 5 bases from J, with 10 bases between. CDR1 is SGHKS, CDR2 YYEKEE, per germline (reference sequence). The CDR3 spans 13 residues. Input material: peripheral blood. The chain couples TRBV5-5 to TRBJ2-1, with D perhaps TRBD2 (6 bases). The clonotype was recovered from a man in his forties or fifties with acute or convalescent COVID-19. The DNA of the CDR3 is TGTGCCAGCAGCCATAGCGGAGACAATGAGCAGTTCTTC. Translated: CASSHSGDNEQFF.